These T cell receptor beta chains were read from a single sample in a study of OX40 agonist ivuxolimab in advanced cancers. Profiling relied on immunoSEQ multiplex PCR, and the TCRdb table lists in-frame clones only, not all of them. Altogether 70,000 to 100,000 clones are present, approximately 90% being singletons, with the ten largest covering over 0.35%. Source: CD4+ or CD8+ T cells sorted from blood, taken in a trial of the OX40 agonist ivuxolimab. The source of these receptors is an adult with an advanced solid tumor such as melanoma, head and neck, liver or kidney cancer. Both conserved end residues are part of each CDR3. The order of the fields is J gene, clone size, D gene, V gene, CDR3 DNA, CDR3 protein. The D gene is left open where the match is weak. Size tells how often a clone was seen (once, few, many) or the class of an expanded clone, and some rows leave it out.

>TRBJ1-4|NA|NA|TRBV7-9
TGTGCCAGCAGAGCTGAGGGCGCCGGTAATGAAAAACTGTTTTTT
CASRAEGAGNEKLFF
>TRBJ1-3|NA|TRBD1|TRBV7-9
TGTGCCAGCACCCAGGGGGGACACTCTGGAAACACCATATATTTT
CASTQGGHSGNTIYF
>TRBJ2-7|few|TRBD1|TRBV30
TGTGCCTGGATGGGGACAGAGACTTACTTC
CAWMGTETYF
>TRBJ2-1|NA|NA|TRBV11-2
TGTGCCAGCAGCTTAGATCGGGCTCAAGGGGAGTTCTTC
CASSLDRAQGEFF
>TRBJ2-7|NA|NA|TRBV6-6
TGTGCCAGCAGTTACATTGGGTACGAGCAGTACTTC
CASSYIGYEQYF
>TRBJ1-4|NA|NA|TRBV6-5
TGTGCCAGCAGGTCCCCGAGTGCAACTAATGAAAAACTGTTTTTT
CASRSPSATNEKLFF
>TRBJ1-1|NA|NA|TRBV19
TGTGCCAGTAGTAAGACACTGAACACTGAAGCTTTCTTT
CASSKTLNTEAFF
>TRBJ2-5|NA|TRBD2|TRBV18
TGTGCCAGCTCACCGGGACTAGCGCAAGAGACCCAGTACTTC
CASSPGLAQETQYF
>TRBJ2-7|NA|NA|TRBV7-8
TGTGCCAGCAGCTTAGGTGTCCACGAGCAGTACTTC
CASSLGVHEQYF
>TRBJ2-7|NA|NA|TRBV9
TGTGCCAGCAGCGTCGGGAGTAATAACGAGCAGTACTTC
CASSVGSNNEQYF
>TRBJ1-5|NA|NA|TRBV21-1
NA
CASSFGQGAPYSNQPQHF
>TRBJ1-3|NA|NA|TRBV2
TGTGCCAGCAGTCAACAGGGTAACTCTGGAAACACCATATATTTT
CASSQQGNSGNTIYF
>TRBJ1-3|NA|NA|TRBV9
TGTGCCAGCAGCTTCACGGAGGGGGTCTCTGGAAACACCATATATTTT
CASSFTEGVSGNTIYF
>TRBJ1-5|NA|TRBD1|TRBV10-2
TGCGCCAGCAGTTGGGACAGTGGCAATCAGCCCCAGCATTTT
CASSWDSGNQPQHF
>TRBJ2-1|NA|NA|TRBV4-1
TGCGCCAGCAGCCAAGACCCCTCGCGCGCTGAGCAGTTCTTC
CASSQDPSRAEQFF
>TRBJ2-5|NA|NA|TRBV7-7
TGTGCCAGCAGCCAACTTTTAACGGAGACCCAGTACTTC
CASSQLLTETQYF
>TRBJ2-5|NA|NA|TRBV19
TGTGCCAGTAGAAAACAGGGTTATGTTTCGGAGACCCAGTACTTC
CASRKQGYVSETQYF
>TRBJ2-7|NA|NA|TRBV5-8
TGTGCCAGCAGCTTCCGGGACTACGAGCAGTACTTC
CASSFRDYEQYF
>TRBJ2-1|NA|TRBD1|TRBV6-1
TGTGCCAGCAGTGCCGGGACAGGGGGTAACAATGAGCAGTTCTTC
CASSAGTGGNNEQFF
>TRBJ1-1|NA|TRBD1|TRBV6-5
TGTGCCAGCAGAAACTCGCCGGGACAGGGGTTTTTCTTT
CASRNSPGQGFFF
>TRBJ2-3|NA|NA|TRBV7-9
TGTGCCAGCAGCCGGGGTGGAACTAGTTCAGATACGCAGTATTTT
CASSRGGTSSDTQYF
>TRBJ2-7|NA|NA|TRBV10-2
TGCGCCAGCAGTGGAGAGGCGTACGAGCAGTACTTC
CASSGEAYEQYF
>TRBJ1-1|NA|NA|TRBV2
TGTGCCGGCCTGCCGGACGTCGTGAACACTGAAGCTTTCTTT
CAGLPDVVNTEAFF
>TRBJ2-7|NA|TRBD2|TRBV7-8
TGTGCCAGCAGCCCACCCCCGGGACTAGCGGCCTACGAGCAGTACTTC
CASSPPPGLAAYEQYF
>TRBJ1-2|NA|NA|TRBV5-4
TGTGCCAGCCGGGGATTCGGACAGCGCTATGGCTACACCTTC
CASRGFGQRYGYTF
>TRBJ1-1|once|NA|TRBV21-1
TGTGCCAGCAGCAAAAAGCGCCATTTCATTCCGCTGATGAACACTGAAGCTTTCTTT
CASSKKRHFIPLMNTEAFF
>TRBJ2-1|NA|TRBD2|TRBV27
TGTGCCAGCAGTTTTCGACTAGCGGGAGGGATCCATGAGCAGTTCTTC
CASSFRLAGGIHEQFF
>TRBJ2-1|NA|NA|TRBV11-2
TGTGCCAGCAGCTCAACTCGCTACAATGAGCAGTTCTTC
CASSSTRYNEQFF
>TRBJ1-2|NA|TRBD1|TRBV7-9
TGTGCCAGCAGCATGGGACAGGGGGCCAGTTATGGCTACACCTTC
CASSMGQGASYGYTF
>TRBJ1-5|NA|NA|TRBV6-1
TGTGCCAGCAAGGGGGACAATCAGCCCCAGCATTTT
CASKGDNQPQHF
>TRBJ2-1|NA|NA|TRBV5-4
TGTGCCAGCAGCCCGGACCCGGGGCGGGGTGAGCAGTTCTTC
CASSPDPGRGEQFF
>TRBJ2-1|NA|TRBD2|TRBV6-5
TGTGCCAGCAGTTTGGCGGGAGGTTTCTACAATGAGCAGTTCTTC
CASSLAGGFYNEQFF
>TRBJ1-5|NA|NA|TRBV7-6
TGTGCCAGCAGCCCAGGGACACTCAATCAGCCCCAGCATTTT
CASSPGTLNQPQHF
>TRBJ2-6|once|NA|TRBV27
TGTGCCAGCAGTTTAAGCTCTGGGGCCAACGTCCTGACTTTC
CASSLSSGANVLTF
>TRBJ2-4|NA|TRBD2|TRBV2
TGTGCCAGCAGATCGGCGGGAGGCATTCAGTACTTC
CASRSAGGIQYF
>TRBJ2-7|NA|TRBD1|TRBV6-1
TGTGCCAGCAGTTGGACAGGGTCCAACGAGCAGTACTTC
CASSWTGSNEQYF
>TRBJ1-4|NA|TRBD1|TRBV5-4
TGTGCCAGCAGCTTACAGGGGGCGGGGGAAAAACTGTTTTTT
CASSLQGAGEKLFF
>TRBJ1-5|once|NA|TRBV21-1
TGTGCCAGCAGCACCCGAGGGAGGGACAGCAATCAGCCCCAGCATTTT
CASSTRGRDSNQPQHF
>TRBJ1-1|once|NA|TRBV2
TGTGCCAGCAGTGAACAGGGACGAGCGGCCAGGAACACTGAAGCTTTCTTT
CASSEQGRAARNTEAFF
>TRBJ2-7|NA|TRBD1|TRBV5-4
TGTGCCAGCAGCACCAAACAGGGGTCCTACGAGCAGTACTTC
CASSTKQGSYEQYF
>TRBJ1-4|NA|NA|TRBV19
TGTGCCAGTAACGAGGGCGGCTCCCGACGGGAAAAACTGTTTTTT
CASNEGGSRREKLFF
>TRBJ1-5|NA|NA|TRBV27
TGTGCCAGTAGATCCGGGACACTTAGCAATCAGCCCCAGCATTTT
CASRSGTLSNQPQHF
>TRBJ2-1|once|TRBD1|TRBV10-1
TGCGCCAGCAGTGGCCCCGGGACAGGTGAAAATGAGCAGTTCTTC
CASSGPGTGENEQFF
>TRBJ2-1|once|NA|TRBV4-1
TGCGCCAGCAGCCAGGGGGGCGGGATTGCCTACAATGAGCAGTTCTTC
CASSQGGGIAYNEQFF
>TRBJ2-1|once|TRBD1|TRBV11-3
TGTGCCAGCAGCTTACGGGCAGGGGGTATTAGCAATGAGCAGTTCTTC
CASSLRAGGISNEQFF
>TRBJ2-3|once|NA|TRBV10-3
TGTGCCAATTCGGCCGCGGGAGATACGCAGTATTTT
CANSAAGDTQYF
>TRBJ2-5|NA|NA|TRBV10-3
TGTGCCATCAGAGGGGGTTTAGGAGAGACCCAGTACTTC
CAIRGGLGETQYF